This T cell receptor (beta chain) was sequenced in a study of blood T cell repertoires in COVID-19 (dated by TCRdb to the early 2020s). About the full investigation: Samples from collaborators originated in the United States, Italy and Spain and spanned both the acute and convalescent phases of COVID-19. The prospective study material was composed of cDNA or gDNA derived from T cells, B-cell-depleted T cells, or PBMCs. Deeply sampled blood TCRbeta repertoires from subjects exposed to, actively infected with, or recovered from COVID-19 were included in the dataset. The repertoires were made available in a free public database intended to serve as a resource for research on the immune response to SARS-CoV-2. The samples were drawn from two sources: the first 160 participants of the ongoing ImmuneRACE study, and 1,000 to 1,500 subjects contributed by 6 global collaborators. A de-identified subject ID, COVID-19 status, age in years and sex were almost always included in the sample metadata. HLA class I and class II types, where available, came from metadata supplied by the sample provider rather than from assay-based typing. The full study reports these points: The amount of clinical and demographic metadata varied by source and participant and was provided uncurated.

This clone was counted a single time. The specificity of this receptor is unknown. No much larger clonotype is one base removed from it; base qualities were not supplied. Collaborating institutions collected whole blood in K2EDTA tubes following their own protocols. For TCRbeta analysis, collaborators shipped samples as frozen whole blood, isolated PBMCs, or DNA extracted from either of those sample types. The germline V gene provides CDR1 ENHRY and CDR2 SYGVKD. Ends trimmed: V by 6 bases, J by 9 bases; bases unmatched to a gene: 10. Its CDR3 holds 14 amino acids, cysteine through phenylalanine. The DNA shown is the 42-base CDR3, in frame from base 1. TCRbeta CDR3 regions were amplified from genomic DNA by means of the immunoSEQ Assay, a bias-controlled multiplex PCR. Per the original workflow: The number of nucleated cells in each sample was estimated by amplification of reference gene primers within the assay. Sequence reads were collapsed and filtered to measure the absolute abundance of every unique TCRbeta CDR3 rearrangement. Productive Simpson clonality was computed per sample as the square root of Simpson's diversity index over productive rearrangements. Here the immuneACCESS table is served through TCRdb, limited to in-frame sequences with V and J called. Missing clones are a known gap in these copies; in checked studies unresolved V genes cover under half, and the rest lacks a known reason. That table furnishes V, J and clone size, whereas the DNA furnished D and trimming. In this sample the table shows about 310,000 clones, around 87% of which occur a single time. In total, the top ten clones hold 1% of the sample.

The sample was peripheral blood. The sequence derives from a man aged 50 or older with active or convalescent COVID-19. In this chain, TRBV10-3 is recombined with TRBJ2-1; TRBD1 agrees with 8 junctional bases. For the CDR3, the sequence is CAISGTGVTGEQFF. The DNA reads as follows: TGTGCCATCAGCGGGACAGGAGTTACAGGTGAGCAGTTCTTC.